What follows are 6 T cell receptor beta chains derived from one specimen sequenced in a study of T cell responses to AZD1222 COVID-19 vaccine (dated by TCRdb to about 2021). Libraries were constructed by the immunoSEQ multiplex PCR assay. TCRdb carries this immuneACCESS record with in-frame sequences only. Its versions omit some clonotypes, under half of them owing to an unresolved V gene in the studies checked, with the rest unexplained. The sample table shows more than 85,000 clones, and roughly 90% are seen once. The ten largest clones add up to about 15% of the sample. What this sample's time point label stands for: about 28 days (+/-7) after the second vaccine dose. Sequencing used peripheral blood, obtained 28 days after the second AZD1222 dose. Source of these receptors: an adult who received the AZD1222 COVID-19 vaccine.

The V gene is TRBV10-1, the J gene TRBJ2-2; D may be TRBD1 (5 bases). Germline-derived CDR1 and CDR2 are WNHNN and SYGVQD (reference sequence). The CDR3 loop spans 16 amino acids. The germline V and J ends were trimmed by 2 bases and 2 bases, with 12 bases remaining between them. CDR3 nucleotide sequence: TGCGCCAGCAGTGAGACAGACGACAGCAACACCGGGGAGCTGTTTTTT. It codes for CASSETDDSNTGELFF.

This clone was observed a few times. The rearrangement links TRBV29-1 to TRBJ2-7, with D possibly matching TRBD1 (5 bases). The CDR3 covers 12 residues. Looked up from germline, CDR1 is SQVTM and CDR2 is ANQGSEA. V lost 6 bases and J lost 4, with 13 bases in between. CDR3 DNA: TGCAGCGTGAGTGTCCAGGGATACGAGCAGTACTTC. This encodes CSVSVQGYEQYF.

The chain links TRBV28 to TRBJ1-1; the D gene is possibly TRBD1 (5 bases). Germline values: CDR1 MDHEN, CDR2 SYDVKM. V lost 3 bases, J lost 1 base, and 12 bases lay in between. This CDR3 has 15 amino acids. CDR3 loop: CASSFGGAENTEAFF. CDR3 DNA sequence: TGTGCCAGCAGTTTCGGAGGGGCGGAGAACACTGAAGCTTTCTTT.

The CDR3 DNA reads as TGTGCCAGCAGCGTGTTACAGGCGAGTACTGAAGCTTTCTTT. Translating it yields CASSVLQASTEAFF. V gene TRBV2 combines with J gene TRBJ1-1, with D possibly matching TRBD1 (5 bases). The V gene lost 6 bases and the J gene lost 5 bases, with 16 bases spanning the gap. This CDR3 is built from 14 residues. The germline V gene encodes CDR1 SNHLY and CDR2 FYNNEI.

This clone occurred a few times. The chain carries TRBV19 and TRBJ2-2, with TRBD1 as a possible D gene (7 bases). This CDR3 spans 15 amino acids. CDR1 and CDR2 from the germline V gene are LNHDA and SQIVND (reference sequence). V was trimmed by 4 bases and J by 5 bases, leaving 14 bases between them. CDR3 bases: TGTGCCAGTAGTACAAGACAGGGAGGAACCGGGGAGCTGTTTTTT. Its protein is CASSTRQGGTGELFF. The whole variable domain, filled in from reference TRBV19 and TRBJ2-2, reads DGGITQSPKYLFRKEGQNVTLSCEQNLNHDAMYWYRQDPGQGLRLIYYSQIVNDFQKGDIAEGYSVSREKKESFPLTVTSAQKNPTAFYLCASSTRQGGTGELFFGEGSRLTVL.

The chain is built from TRBV27 and TRBJ2-7, with D possibly TRBD2 on 6 matching bases. Germline lookup yields CDR1 MNHEY and CDR2 SMNVEV (reference sequence). The CDR3 is 17 residues long. V was shortened by 6 bases and J by 2 bases, with 23 bases between the two germline ends. The CDR3 here is CASSDGRGIYLPYEQYF. Written as DNA, the CDR3 is TGTGCCAGCAGCGATGGACGCGGGATATACCTTCCCTACGAGCAGTACTTC.